At least ten counts were recorded for the clone carrying this T cell receptor (beta chain). The time point: before trial treatment. Trimming shortened V by 3 bases and J by 2 bases, and 12 bases separated the two germline ends. This CDR3 has 15 amino acids. This entry is derived from a study of low-dose radiotherapy and immunotherapy resistance in tumors. About the study: Cyclophosphamide was given intravenously at 200 mg/m2 every two weeks, and each dose came one day before radiation and immunotherapy.

cDNA synthesis used a TRAV/TRBV-specific primer set for both chains. PCR amplification of the TCRs was performed with Phusion for 20 PCR cycles, and it relied on a constant-region primer together with a V-primer adapter. TCRdb re-derived calls from the reads in MiXCR, one entry per CDR3 protein. The sample has around 80,000 distinct CDR3 sequences; over 15% are singletons. Specimen: PBMCs, collected before treatment. This rearrangement joins TRBV12-3 or TRBV12-4 to TRBJ2-3, with D perhaps matching TRBD2 (6 bases). The TCR sequence derives from a male donor with prostate cancer. CDR3 in amino acids: CASSFRAGPTDTQYF. DNA of the CDR3: TGTGCCAGCAGTTTCCGGGCGGGACCCACAGATACGCAGTATTTT.